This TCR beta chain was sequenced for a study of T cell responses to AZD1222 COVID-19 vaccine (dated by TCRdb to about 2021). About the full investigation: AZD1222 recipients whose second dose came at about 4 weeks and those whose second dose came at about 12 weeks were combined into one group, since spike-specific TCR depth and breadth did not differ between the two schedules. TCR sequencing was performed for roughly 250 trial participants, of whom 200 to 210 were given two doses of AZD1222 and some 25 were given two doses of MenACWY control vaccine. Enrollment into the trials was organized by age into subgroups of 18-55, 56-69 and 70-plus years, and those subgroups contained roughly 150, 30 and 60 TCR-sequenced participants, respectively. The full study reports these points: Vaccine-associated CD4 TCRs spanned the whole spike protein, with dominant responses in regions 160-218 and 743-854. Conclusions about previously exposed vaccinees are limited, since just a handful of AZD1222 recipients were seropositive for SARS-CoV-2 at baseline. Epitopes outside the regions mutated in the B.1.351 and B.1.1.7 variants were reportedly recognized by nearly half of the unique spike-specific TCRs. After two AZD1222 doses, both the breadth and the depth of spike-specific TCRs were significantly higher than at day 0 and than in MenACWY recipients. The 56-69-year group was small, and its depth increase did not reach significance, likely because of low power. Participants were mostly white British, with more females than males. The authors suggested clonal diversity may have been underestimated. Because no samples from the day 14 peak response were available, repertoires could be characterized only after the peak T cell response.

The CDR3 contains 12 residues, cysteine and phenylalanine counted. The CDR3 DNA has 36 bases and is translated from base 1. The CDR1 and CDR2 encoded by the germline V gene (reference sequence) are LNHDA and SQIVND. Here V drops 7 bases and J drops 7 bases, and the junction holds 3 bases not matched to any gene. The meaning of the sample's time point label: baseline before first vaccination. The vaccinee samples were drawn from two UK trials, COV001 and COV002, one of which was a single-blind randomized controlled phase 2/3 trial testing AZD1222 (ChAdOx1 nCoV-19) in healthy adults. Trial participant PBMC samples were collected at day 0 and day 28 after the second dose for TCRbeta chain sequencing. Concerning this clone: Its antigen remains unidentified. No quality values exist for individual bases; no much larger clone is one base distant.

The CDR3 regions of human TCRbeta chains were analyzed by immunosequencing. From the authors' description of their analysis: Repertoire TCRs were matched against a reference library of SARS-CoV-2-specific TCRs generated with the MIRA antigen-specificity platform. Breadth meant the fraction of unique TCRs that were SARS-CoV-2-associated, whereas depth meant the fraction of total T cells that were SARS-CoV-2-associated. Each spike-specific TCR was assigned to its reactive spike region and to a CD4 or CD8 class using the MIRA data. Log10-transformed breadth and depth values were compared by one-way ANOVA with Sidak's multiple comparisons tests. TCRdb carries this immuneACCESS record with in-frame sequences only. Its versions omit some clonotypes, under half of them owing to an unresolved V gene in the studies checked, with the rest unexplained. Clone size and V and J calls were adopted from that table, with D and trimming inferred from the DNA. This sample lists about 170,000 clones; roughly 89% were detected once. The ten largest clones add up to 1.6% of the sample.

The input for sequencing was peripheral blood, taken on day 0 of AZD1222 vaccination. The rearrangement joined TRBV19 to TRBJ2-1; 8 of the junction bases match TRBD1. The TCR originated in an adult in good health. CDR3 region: CASTTGVNEQFF. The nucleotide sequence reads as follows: TGTGCCAGTACGACAGGGGTGAATGAGCAGTTCTTC. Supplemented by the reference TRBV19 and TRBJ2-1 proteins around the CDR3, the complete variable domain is DGGITQSPKYLFRKEGQNVTLSCEQNLNHDAMYWYRQDPGQGLRLIYYSQIVNDFQKGDIAEGYSVSREKKESFPLTVTSAQKNPTAFYLCASTTGVNEQFFGPGTRLTVL.